This note documents a single T cell receptor beta chain sequence. Its target is not known. TCRdb's copy holds only in-frame clones and misses some; the assay was immunoSEQ multiplex PCR. Altogether 200,000 or so clones are present, about 80% being singletons, with the ten largest covering more than 6.5%. Looked up from germline, CDR1 is SEHNR and CDR2 is FQNEAQ (reference sequence). This CDR3 spans 14 amino acids. V dropped 6 bases and J dropped 3 bases, with 14 bases sitting between them. The data were taken from a study of cytomegalovirus exposure and HLA in healthy donors. Study at large: A subsequent analysis reported that the 120 or so validation repertoires were produced on the same platform that had also been used for the roughly 700 first-cohort repertoires.

Study conclusions and caveats: Subsequent analysis revealed that first-cohort TCR clusters tended to co-occur in the 90 to 150 validation repertoires. The study recorded 164 TCR beta chains that were cytomegalovirus-associated.

The receptor's source is a man aged 18 to 35 in good health and CMV-seropositive. The source material was PBMCs. The rearrangement links TRBV7-9 to TRBJ2-5; possibly TRBD2 for D (5 bases). The CDR3 region has the DNA TGTGCCAGCAGGGGAGAGGCGACCGAAGAGACCCAGTACTTC. Translation: CASRGEATEETQYF.